One sample yielded the 5 T cell receptor beta chains listed below, sequenced in a study of early T cells in non-severe SARS-CoV-2 infection. MiXCR was run by TCRdb on the 5' RACE reads, yielding one entry per CDR3 protein. The table lists tens of thousands of distinct CDR3 sequences, around 20% of them singletons, with approximately 15% in the top ten. The specimen was whole blood, collected at baseline. These TCRs come from an adult who was a healthcare worker with PCR-confirmed SARS-CoV-2 infection or an uninfected control (not recorded which).

The CDR3 loop is CASSEMGQGFEQFF. DNA for the CDR3: TGTGCCAGCAGTGAAATGGGACAGGGATTTGAGCAGTTCTTC. This chain uses TRBV6-1 with TRBJ2-1, with 9 bases that match TRBD1. The CDR3 totals 14 residues. Looked up from germline, CDR1 is MNHNS and CDR2 is SASEGT. With 2 bases clipped from V and 9 bases from J, the junction kept 5 bases outside the gene matches.

The table lists this clonotype with a few counts. The rearrangement links TRBV10-3 to TRBJ1-3; no clear D. Germline-derived CDR1 and CDR2 are ENHRY and SYGVKD. The V and J ends lost 11 bases and 2 bases respectively, with 13 bases between them. The CDR3 totals 13 residues. Here the CDR3 DNA reads TGTGCCGTCACACCGGAGCCTGGAAACACCATATATTTT. It codes for CAVTPEPGNTIYF.

Here the CDR3 reads CASSYSGQIVSEQYF. CDR3 sequence (DNA): TGTGCCAGCAGTTACTCGGGACAGATTGTGTCCGAGCAGTACTTC. The chain combines TRBV6-2 or TRBV6-3 with TRBJ2-7; 7 bases are shared with TRBD1. Trimming cost V 0 bases and J 6 bases; bases outside gene matches: 8. Germline loops: CDR1 MNHEY, CDR2 SVGEGT. The CDR3 consists of 15 residues.

The sample holds a few counts of this clonotype. J is TRBJ1-4 and V is TRBV20-1, with TRBD1 as a possible D gene (6 bases). The V gene lost 7 bases and the J gene lost 8 bases, with 11 bases spanning the gap. Germline CDR1 is DFQATT and CDR2 is SNEGSKA (reference sequence). The CDR3 is made up of 11 amino acids. The chain's CDR3 is CSGRGGEKLFF. CDR3 in DNA: TGCAGTGGCAGGGGCGGCGAAAAACTGTTTTTT.

This clonotype has only a few counts. The V call is TRBV5-1, the J call TRBJ1-5; the match to TRBD1 covers 7 bases. Germline V gene sequence: CDR1 SGHRS, CDR2 YFSETQ. The CDR3 is 14 residues long. Trimming removed 3 bases from V and 4 bases from J; junction bases left unmatched: 4. The CDR3 DNA reads TGCGCCAGCAGCTGGACAGGTCCTAATCAGCCCCAGCATTTT. Encoded protein: CASSWTGPNQPQHF.